This T cell receptor (beta chain) was captured by sequencing in a study of cytomegalovirus exposure and HLA in healthy donors. Remarks on this clone: What it binds is unknown.

Broader study findings: Trimming of TCR beta V- and J-genes showed a link, identified in a later analysis, to a missense DCLRE1C variant. It was about 150 TCR beta chains that were listed as cytomegalovirus-associated. Immune exposure data for these donors was limited to CMV serostatus. Later analysis suggested links between common viral pathogens and several top significant clusters.

In the PCR, 60 Vbeta and 13 Jbeta primers were used. The data were produced by immunoSEQ multiplex PCR, yet TCRdb's version contains in-frame clones alone and is incomplete. The data show roughly 200,000 clones, around three quarters seen once. Sequencing used PBMCs. This sequence originates from a man aged 40-50 years in good health and CMV-seronegative.

The CDR3 nucleotides are TGTGCCAGCAGCGGTACAGGGATTCTTAACTATGGCTACACCTTC. Its translation: CASSGTGILNYGYTF. The chain combines TRBV9 with TRBJ1-2; tentative D call: TRBD1 (6 bases). Trimming took off 3 bases at V and 1 base at J, with 13 bases between the two ends. This CDR3 is built from 15 residues. Looked up from germline, CDR1 is SGDLS and CDR2 is YYNGEE.